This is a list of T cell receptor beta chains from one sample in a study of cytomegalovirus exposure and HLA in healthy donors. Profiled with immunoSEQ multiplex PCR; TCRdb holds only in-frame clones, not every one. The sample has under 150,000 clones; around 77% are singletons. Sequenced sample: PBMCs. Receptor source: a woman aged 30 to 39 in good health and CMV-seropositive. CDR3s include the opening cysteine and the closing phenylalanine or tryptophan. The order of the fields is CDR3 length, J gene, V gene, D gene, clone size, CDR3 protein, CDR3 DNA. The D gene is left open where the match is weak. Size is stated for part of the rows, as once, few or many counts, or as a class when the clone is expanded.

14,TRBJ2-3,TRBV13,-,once,CASSQAGSLDTQYF,TGTGCCAGCAGTCAAGCCGGGAGTCTAGATACGCAGTATTTT
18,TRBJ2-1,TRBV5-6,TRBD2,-,CASSLVIGTTSSYNEQFF,TGTGCCAGCAGCTTGGTTATCGGGACTACCTCTTCCTACAATGAGCAGTTCTTC
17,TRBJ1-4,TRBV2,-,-,CASSENPPTGANEKLFF,TGTGCCAGCAGTGAAAATCCCCCGACAGGAGCTAATGAAAAACTGTTTTTT
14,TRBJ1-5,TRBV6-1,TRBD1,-,CASRPDRDYQPQHF,TGTGCCAGCAGGCCAGACAGGGACTATCAGCCCCAGCATTTT
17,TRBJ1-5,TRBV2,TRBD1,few,CASSETGPPYSNQPQHF,TGTGCCAGCAGTGAGACAGGGCCCCCATATAGCAATCAGCCCCAGCATTTT
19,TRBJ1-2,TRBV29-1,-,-,CSVEAVGFPDRESNYGYTF,TGCAGCGTTGAAGCCGTGGGATTCCCCGACAGAGAATCTAACTATGGCTACACCTTC
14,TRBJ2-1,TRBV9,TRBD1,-,CASSPRTGANEQFF,TGTGCCAGCAGCCCACGGACAGGCGCCAATGAGCAGTTCTTC
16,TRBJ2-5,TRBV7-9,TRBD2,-,CASSPRTSGGLQTQYF,TGTGCCAGCAGCCCCAGGACTAGCGGGGGTTTACAGACCCAGTACTTC
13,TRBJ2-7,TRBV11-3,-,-,CASSPDSSYEQYF,TGTGCCAGCAGCCCGGACAGCTCCTACGAGCAGTACTTC
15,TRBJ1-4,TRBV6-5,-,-,CASNRKGNWGEKLFF,TGTGCCAGCAATCGCAAGGGGAATTGGGGTGAAAAACTGTTTTTT
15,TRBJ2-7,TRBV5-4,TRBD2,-,CASSLLGGGADEQYF,TGTGCCAGCAGCTTATTAGGCGGGGGGGCCGACGAGCAGTACTTC
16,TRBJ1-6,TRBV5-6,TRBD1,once,CASSFFLGQGPSPLHF,TGTGCCAGCAGCTTTTTCCTTGGACAGGGGCCCTCACCCCTCCACTTT
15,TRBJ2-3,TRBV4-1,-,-,CASSQRAVSTDTQYF,TGCGCCAGCAGCCAACGAGCGGTTAGCACAGATACGCAGTATTTT
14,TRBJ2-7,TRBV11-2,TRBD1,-,CASSPGQGAYEQYF,TGTGCCAGCAGCCCGGGACAGGGGGCCTACGAGCAGTACTTC
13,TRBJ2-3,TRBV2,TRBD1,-,CARPGQSTDTQYF,TGTGCCAGACCGGGACAGAGCACAGATACGCAGTATTTT
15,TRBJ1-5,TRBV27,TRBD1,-,CASSSGQGMGQPQHF,TGTGCCAGCAGTTCAGGACAGGGGATGGGTCAGCCCCAGCATTTT
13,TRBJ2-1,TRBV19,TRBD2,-,CASTIFGGDEQFF,TGTGCCAGTACCATATTTGGGGGGGATGAGCAGTTCTTC